Presented here are 5 T cell receptor beta chains from one specimen sequenced in a study of blood T cell repertoires in COVID-19. Sequenced by immunoSEQ multiplex PCR; TCRdb stores in-frame clones only, minus some. The sample shows 210,000 or so clones, almost 90% of them seen only once. The source material was peripheral blood. The receptors here all came from a woman aged 55-70 years with acute or convalescent COVID-19.

The chain employs TRBV30 and TRBJ1-6, with D possibly being TRBD1 (5 bases). Germline V gives CDR1 GTSNPN, CDR2 SVGIG (reference sequence). V shed 3 bases and J shed 6 bases, with 15 bases lying between them. This CDR3 has 15 amino acids. This CDR3 is CAWSPPGSSNSPLHF. CDR3 sequence (DNA): TGTGCCTGGAGCCCCCCAGGGTCAAGTAATTCACCCCTCCACTTT.

The chain carries TRBV7-9 and TRBJ1-1, with TRBD1 matching over 9 bases. Trimming took 5 bases from V and 3 from J; bases not matched to a gene: 4. Germline CDR1 reads SEHNR; CDR2 reads FQNEAQ (reference sequence). This CDR3 has 14 residues. CDR3 nucleotide sequence: TGTGCCAGCAGCCTCACAGGGGGCTACACTGAAGCTTTCTTT. As protein: CASSLTGGYTEAFF.

This clone was found once. V is TRBV19 and J is TRBJ2-1, with 13 bases that match TRBD2. Germline V gene sequence: CDR1 LNHDA, CDR2 SQIVND (reference sequence). The CDR3 has 15 residues. The J segment lost 9 bases and the V segment lost 3 bases, leaving 5 bases of the junction unmatched. CDR3 coding DNA: TGTGCCAGTAGTATGACTAGCGGGAGGAGTATTGAGCAGTTCTTC. This gives the protein CASSMTSGRSIEQFF.

This clone was observed a single time. V is TRBV28 and J is TRBJ2-1, with D perhaps TRBD2 (5 bases). CDR3 size: 15 residues. The germline V gene encodes CDR1 MDHEN and CDR2 SYDVKM. V dropped 3 bases and J dropped 12 bases, with 21 bases sitting between them. CDR3 sequence reads: CASSFTSFGRELQFF. The CDR3 DNA sequence: TGTGCCAGCAGTTTTACATCCTTTGGGAGAGAATTGCAGTTCTTC.

The chain has TRBV27 and TRBJ1-2, with 9 bases aligning to TRBD1. The junction had 4 bases not matched to a gene; V was cut back by 6 bases and J by 8 bases. The CDR3 is made up of 12 amino acids. The germline CDR1 and CDR2 sequences are MNHEY and SMNVEV (reference sequence). The CDR3: CASRTGGGGYTF. CDR3 bases: TGTGCCAGCAGGACAGGGGGGGGCGGCTACACCTTC.